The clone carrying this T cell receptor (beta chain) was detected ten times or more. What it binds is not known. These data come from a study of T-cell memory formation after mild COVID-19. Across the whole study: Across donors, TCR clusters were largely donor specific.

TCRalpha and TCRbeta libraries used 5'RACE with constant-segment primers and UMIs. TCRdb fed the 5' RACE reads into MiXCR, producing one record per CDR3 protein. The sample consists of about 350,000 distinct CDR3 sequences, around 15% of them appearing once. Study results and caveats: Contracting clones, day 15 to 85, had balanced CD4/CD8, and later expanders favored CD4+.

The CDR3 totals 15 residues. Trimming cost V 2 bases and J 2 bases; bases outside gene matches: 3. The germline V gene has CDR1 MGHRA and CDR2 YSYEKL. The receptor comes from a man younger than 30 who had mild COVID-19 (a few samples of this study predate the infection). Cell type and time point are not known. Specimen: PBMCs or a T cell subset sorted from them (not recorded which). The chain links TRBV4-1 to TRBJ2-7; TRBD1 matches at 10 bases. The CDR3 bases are TGCGCCAGCAGCCAAAGGGGACAGGGGACCTACGAGCAGTACTTC. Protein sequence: CASSQRGQGTYEQYF.